Following are 17 T cell receptor beta chains from one sample sequenced in a study of CD8+CD57+ T cells in acquired aplastic anemia. Study observations and caveats: The CD8+CD57+ cells of patients were less diverse than their total CD4+ and CD8+ pools.

Selection for sequencing was limited to patients who had shown CD8+CD57+ cell expansion by flow cytometry. These TCRs' antigens remain unknown. Genomic DNA constituted the template upon which TCR beta VDJ and CDR3 profiling was performed. A single record per CDR3 protein comes from TCRdb applying MiXCR to the reads. In the table there are about 16,000 distinct CDR3 sequences, 30% to 45% of which are singletons. The specimen was CD8+CD57+ T cells sorted from PBMCs. Regarding subset: bead-enriched CD8+CD57+ effector memory T cells from SAA patients. These receptor sequences come from a human donor with aplastic anemia.

In its sample, this clonotype was seen a few times. This rearrangement joins TRBV2 to TRBJ2-7; D perhaps matches TRBD1 (6 bases). CDR3 length equals 13 residues. The germline CDR1 and CDR2 sequences are SNHLY and FYNNEI. The V gene lost 8 bases and the J gene lost 3 bases, with 14 bases spanning the gap. Here the CDR3 reads CASEDGDNYEQYF. The CDR3 nucleotides are TGTGCCAGCGAGGATGGGGACAACTACGAGCAGTACTTC.

The chain couples TRBV20-1 to TRBJ2-3; D may match TRBD1 or TRBD2 (5 bases each). V was clipped by 3 bases and J by 6 bases, with 19 bases between them. There are 15 residues in the CDR3. From germline, CDR1 is DFQATT and CDR2 SNEGSKA (reference sequence). CDR3 sequence reads: CSASRRLPEGDTQYF. CDR3 DNA sequence: TGCAGTGCTAGTAGGCGTCTCCCCGAGGGGGATACGCAGTATTTT.

The chain joins TRBV15 to TRBJ2-1, with 9 bases identical to TRBD1. The CDR3 runs 14 residues. CDR1 is LNHNV and CDR2 is YYDKDF in the germline V gene (reference sequence). V lost 2 bases and J lost 15; bases outside the gene matches: 11. The CDR3 sequence: CATSRPFPGQGLFF. The CDR3 nucleotides read TGTGCCACCAGCAGACCATTTCCGGGACAGGGACTGTTCTTC. Looking up the rest from reference TRBV15 and TRBJ2-1 gives the full variable domain: DAMVIQNPRYQVTQFGKPVTLSCSQTLNHNVMYWYQQKSSQAPKLLFHYYDKDFNNEADTPDNFQSRRPNTSFCFLDIRSPGLGDTAMYLCATSRPFPGQGLFFGPGTRLTVL.

The chain employs TRBV7-2 and TRBJ2-3; perhaps TRBD1 as D (6 bases). The V gene lost 7 bases and the J gene lost 14 bases, with 19 bases spanning the gap. This CDR3 spans 12 amino acids. Looked up from germline, CDR1 is SGHTA and CDR2 is FQGNSA. The DNA of the CDR3 is TGTGCCAGCAACCGGTGGGAACAGGGTCCGTATTTT. This sequence encodes CASNRWEQGPYF.

This clonotype was recorded many times. The chain carries TRBV25-1 and TRBJ1-1; TRBD1 is a possible D gene (6 bases). The germline V gene has CDR1 MGHDK and CDR2 SYGVNS. V dropped 6 bases and J dropped 3 bases, with 11 bases sitting between them. CDR3 length: 13 amino acids. The CDR3 loop is CASRYSGDTEAFF. As DNA, the CDR3 is TGTGCCAGCAGATACTCAGGGGACACTGAAGCTTTCTTT. Based on the CDR3 plus reference TRBV25-1 and TRBJ1-1, the full variable domain is EADIYQTPRYLVIGTGKKITLECSQTMGHDKMYWYQQDPGMELHLIHYSYGVNSTEKGDLSSESTVSRIRTEHFPLTLESARPSHTSQYLCASRYSGDTEAFFGQGTRLTVV.

This clonotype was counted only a few times. V is TRBV20-1 and J is TRBJ2-5; 12 nucleotides align to TRBD2. Germline CDR1 and CDR2: DFQATT and SNEGSKA (reference sequence). This CDR3 contains 16 residues. Germline trimming cut 0 bases from V and 1 base from J; bases unmatched to any gene: 3. CDR3 residues: CSARDRLAGAQETQYF. CDR3 in DNA: TGCAGTGCTAGAGATCGACTAGCGGGAGCCCAAGAGACCCAGTACTTC.

This clonotype was picked up a small number of times. The chain recombines TRBV10-2 with TRBJ2-1, with 8 nucleotides matching TRBD2. Unmatched junction bases numbered 14, after V lost 8 bases and J lost 8 bases. Germline V CDR1 and CDR2: WSHSY, SAAADI. This CDR3 has 15 residues. CDR3 coding DNA: TGCGCCAGCCGAGACTCGGGAGGGCCGGGATATGAGCAGTTCTTC. This gives the protein CASRDSGGPGYEQFF.

This clonotype was seen ten or more times. V and J are TRBV7-8 and TRBJ2-1, with TRBD2 identical over 7 bases. The CDR3 contains 16 residues. Unmatched junction bases numbered 5, after V lost 1 base and J lost 2 bases. The V gene's germline CDR1 is SGHVS and CDR2 FQNEAQ. The CDR3 here is CASSLGREEAYNEQFF. Here the CDR3 DNA reads TGTGCCAGCAGCTTAGGTCGGGAGGAGGCCTACAATGAGCAGTTCTTC. The full variable domain, its missing parts supplied by reference TRBV7-8 and TRBJ2-1, is GAGVSQSPRYKVAKRGQDVALRCDPISGHVSLFWYQQALGQGPEFLTYFQNEAQLDKSGLPSDRFFAERPEGSVSTLKIQRTQQEDSAVYLCASSLGREEAYNEQFFGPGTRLTVL.

This clonotype was found once. This chain's CDR3 is CSARTGTAGRFNTEAFF. The CDR3 DNA is TGCAGTGCTAGAACCGGGACAGCGGGAAGGTTCAACACTGAAGCTTTCTTT. This chain joins TRBV20-1 and TRBJ1-1; TRBD1 aligns across 7 bases. V lost 2 bases to trimming and J lost 2 bases; unmatched junction nucleotides: 14. Germline V gene data show CDR1 as DFQATT and CDR2 as SNEGSKA (reference sequence). The CDR3 spans 17 residues.

This chain connects TRBV6-4 to TRBJ2-3; 8 positions match TRBD2. The CDR3 runs 14 residues. Germline CDR1 reads MRHNA; CDR2 reads SNTAGT. The trim removed 6 bases at V and 5 bases at J, leaving 7 bases unmatched. The CDR3 nucleotides are TGTGCCAGCAGCCTTACTAGCGGAGAAGATACGCAGTATTTT. Its translation is CASSLTSGEDTQYF.

This clonotype was recorded a few times. The rearrangement uses TRBV10-2 and TRBJ1-4; tentatively, D is TRBD1 (6 bases). The CDR3 has 13 amino acids. Germline CDR1 reads WSHSY; CDR2 reads SAAADI. V was cut by 5 bases and J by 6 bases, with 10 bases left in between. The CDR3 sequence: CASSSDSHEKLFF. In nucleotides, the CDR3 is TGCGCCAGCAGTTCGGACAGTCATGAAAAACTGTTTTTT.

V is TRBV7-8 and J is TRBJ1-5; no clear D. V gave up 3 bases and J gave up 0 bases, with 12 bases separating them. In germline, CDR1 is SGHVS, CDR2 FQNEAQ. The length of the CDR3 is 16 residues. Written as DNA, the CDR3 is TGTGCCAGCAGCTTCTTAGCGGAGTATAGCAATCAGCCCCAGCATTTT. This gives the protein CASSFLAEYSNQPQHF. The whole variable domain, filled in from reference TRBV7-8 and TRBJ1-5, reads GAGVSQSPRYKVAKRGQDVALRCDPISGHVSLFWYQQALGQGPEFLTYFQNEAQLDKSGLPSDRFFAERPEGSVSTLKIQRTQQEDSAVYLCASSFLAEYSNQPQHFGDGTRLSIL.

Many counts were recorded for this clonotype. This chain joins TRBV6-5 and TRBJ1-1; D might be TRBD1 (6 bases). This CDR3 region has 14 residues. The germline V and J ends were trimmed by 2 bases and 0 bases, with 7 bases remaining between them. Looked up from germline, CDR1 is MNHEY and CDR2 is SVGAGI. In DNA form, the CDR3 reads TGTGCCAGCAGTTACGGGACACTGAACACTGAAGCTTTCTTT. Its protein is CASSYGTLNTEAFF.

This clonotype has ten or more counts. The chain is built from TRBV20-1 and TRBJ2-1; D call uncertain. The V gene lost 0 bases and the J gene lost 0 bases, with 15 bases spanning the gap. Germline V gene lookup returns CDR1 DFQATT and CDR2 SNEGSKA (reference sequence). The length of the CDR3 is 17 residues. CDR3: CSARESPPPSSYNEQFF. CDR3 sequence (DNA): TGCAGTGCTAGAGAATCGCCCCCCCCCAGCTCCTACAATGAGCAGTTCTTC.

This clonotype was counted many times. The J gene is TRBJ1-6, the V gene TRBV5-4; D remains ambiguous. In germline, CDR1 is SGHNT, CDR2 YYREEE (reference sequence). Trimming pared 4 bases from V and 4 bases from J, leaving 6 bases between. CDR3 length: 13 amino acids. CDR3 sequence reads: CASSPGYNSPLHF. CDR3 DNA: TGTGCCAGCAGCCCCGGGTATAATTCACCCCTCCACTTT.

This clonotype was observed once. This chain's CDR3 is CASTPGQGLNEQFF. The CDR3 bases are TGTGCCAGTACCCCGGGACAGGGGTTGAATGAGCAGTTCTTC. The chain joins TRBV19 to TRBJ2-1; 10 bases are a match to TRBD1. Germline trimming cut 7 bases from V and 7 bases from J; bases unmatched to any gene: 7. The CDR3 covers 14 residues. The germline gives CDR1 LNHDA, CDR2 SQIVND (reference sequence).

This sequence joins TRBV20-1 and TRBJ1-5, with 7 bases identical to TRBD1. V was clipped by 1 base and J by 1 base; unmatched bases: 13. The CDR3 length is 18 residues. CDR1 and CDR2 (germline): DFQATT, SNEGSKA (reference sequence). The CDR3 is CSARGLTGSGGSNQPQHF. CDR3 bases: TGCAGTGCTAGAGGCCTGACAGGGTCGGGGGGGAGCAATCAGCCCCAGCATTTT.